The clone carrying this TCR beta chain was recorded only once. Its antigen is as yet unknown. These data originate in a study of shared clonotypes between healthy human individuals. General observations from the study: Relative to their counterparts shared across all four donors, non-shared clonotypes exhibited diminished generation probabilities. Rarefaction analysis demonstrated incomplete sorted-subset sequencing notwithstanding large depth. The genetic and exposure-history diversity represented was limited by few donors.

This CDR3 has 14 residues. The germline V gene has CDR1 ENHRY and CDR2 SYGVKD. With 6 bases clipped from V and 6 bases from J, the junction kept 7 bases outside the gene matches. In the sorted-subset replicate PCRs, approximately 200 ng DNA, 30,000 or so T cell genomes, was used. Measured with immunoSEQ multiplex PCR; TCRdb has only the in-frame clones, and not every one. The data hold millions of clones, with more than 90% observed a single time. V is TRBV10-3 and J is TRBJ1-2, with 10 positions matching TRBD1. The TCR was taken from a man younger than 35 in good health. The sequenced sample consisted of naive CD4+ T cells sorted from blood. The subset: CD45RA+ positively selected. This chain's CDR3 is CAISAPGTGDGYTF. The CDR3 DNA follows: TGTGCCATCAGCGCCCCCGGGACAGGGGATGGCTACACCTTC.